This T cell receptor (beta chain) was captured by sequencing in a study of blood T cell repertoires in COVID-19. Across the whole study: The United States, Italy and Spain supplied acute and convalescent COVID-19 samples. T cells, B-cell-depleted T cells, or PBMCs supplied cDNA or gDNA.

In the original processing: For nucleated cells, counts were estimated from reference gene primer amplification. Sequencing was performed with immunoSEQ multiplex PCR; in TCRdb, only in-frame clones are kept and a portion is missing. The V and J calls and clone size are taken from that table; D and trimming were inferred from the DNA. The data hold 250,000 to 300,000 clones, with around 89% observed a single time. This CDR3 has 14 residues. V gave up 0 bases and J gave up 4 bases, with 9 bases separating them. Germline assignment: CDR1 LGHDT and CDR2 YNNKEL (reference sequence). This TCR derives from a woman under 40 who had recovered from COVID-19. The sample comprised peripheral blood. V is TRBV3-1 (or the pseudogene TRBV3-2) and J is TRBJ2-5; D may be TRBD2 (5 bases). CDR3 in amino acids: CASSQDFRGETQYF. The CDR3 nucleotides are TGTGCCAGCAGCCAAGATTTTCGGGGAGAGACCCAGTACTTC.